This T cell receptor (beta chain) was observed in a study of T cells in Graves' hyperthyroidism and ophthalmopathy. Amplification of TCR beta CDR3 regions was performed using RNA transcripts as template. First-round RT-PCR of the TCR CDR3 relied on the HTBI primer set. TCRdb used MiXCR to reprocess the multiplex PCR reads, holding one entry per CDR3 protein. Among about 420,000 distinct CDR3 sequences, around 14% were seen once, and the ten largest hold around 7%. This clonotype was counted many times. Trimming took off 0 bases at V and 6 bases at J, with 8 bases between the two ends. Germline-derived CDR1 and CDR2 are MDHEN and SYDVKM. This CDR3 spans 14 amino acids.

Input material: blood. This rearrangement joins TRBV28 to TRBJ1-4, with a possible D match to TRBD1 (5 bases). This receptor was taken from a woman aged 18 to 35 with Graves' hyperthyroidism. CDR3 in DNA: TGTGCCAGCAGTTTATGGCAGGGCTATGAAAAACTGTTTTTT. Amino acids: CASSLWQGYEKLFF.